The sequence of this TCR beta chain was determined in a study of shared clonotypes between healthy human individuals. Among the unsorted PBMC samples, replicate PCRs used 300 ng DNA, 30,000 to 35,000 T cell genomes. The method was immunoSEQ multiplex PCR; TCRdb's version includes in-frame clones alone and lacks a portion of them. There are approximately 440,000 clones in the sample; approximately 71% occur only once, and around 12% lies in the top ten. Sequencing was carried out using PBMCs. This sequence was found in a woman in her forties in good health. Some clones in this sample may be carry-over from other donors' samples.

The CDR3 nucleotides read TGTGCCAGCAGCTTACAGGGCTGGCCCCAGCATTTT. This gives the protein CASSLQGWPQHF. This chain uses TRBV7-9 with TRBJ1-5; a possible D gene is TRBD1 (5 bases). The CDR3 covers 12 residues. Germline V gene lookup returns CDR1 SEHNR and CDR2 FQNEAQ (reference sequence). The germline V and J ends were trimmed by 2 bases and 9 bases, with 8 bases remaining between them.